What follows are 23 T cell receptor beta chains derived from one specimen sequenced in a study of spatial heterogeneity in lung cancer. TCRdb used MiXCR to reprocess the 5' RACE reads, holding one entry per CDR3 protein. The sample includes around 9,800 distinct CDR3 sequences, roughly 7.4% seen only once; the top ten take roughly 22%. Study-wide points: For expanded intratumoral alpha and beta TCRs, counts tracked tumor mutation counts.

Time point noted: sample taken at primary tumor resection. These TCRs' antigens remain unknown. The sequencing here drew on lung tumor tissue, taken at surgery. These receptors originate from a female donor with early-stage non-small cell lung cancer.

In the case of this clonotype: Within a library made for alpha chains, this beta chain is off target, and its count is uninformative. This chain joins TRBV30 and TRBJ2-7; D remains unclear. Trimming removed 5 bases from V and 2 bases from J, with 16 bases in between. CDR1 is GTSNPN and CDR2 is SVGIG in the germline V gene (reference sequence). The CDR3 spans 14 residues. The CDR3 sequence is CAWGPQVRAYEQYF. CDR3 in DNA: TGTGCCTGGGGCCCTCAGGTACGGGCCTACGAGCAGTACTTC.

This clonotype was seen many times. This beta chain lies outside the target of a library built for alpha chains; its clone size means little. The chain uses TRBV20-1 and TRBJ2-3; D is uncertain. The germline V and J ends were trimmed by 6 bases and 4 bases, with 14 bases remaining between them. CDR1 and CDR2 from the germline V gene are DFQATT and SNEGSKA (reference sequence). This CDR3 comprises 13 residues. CDR3 DNA: TGCAGTGCCCTTATGGGCCCGGCAGATACGCAGTATTTT. Translated, it gives CSALMGPADTQYF.

Only a few counts were recorded for this clonotype. The library was built for alpha chains, so this beta chain is an off-target read and its size means little. The rearrangement joins TRBV7-2 to TRBJ2-3, with 7 bases matching TRBD2. The junction had 9 bases not matched to a gene; V was cut back by 2 bases and J by 4 bases. This CDR3 is built from 16 residues. Per germline, CDR1 SGHTA and CDR2 FQGNSA. CDR3: CASSLSRSGGSDTQYF. The CDR3 DNA reads TGTGCCAGCAGCTTATCTAGATCGGGAGGTTCAGATACGCAGTATTTT.

This clonotype has ten or more counts. This beta chain came through as a stray read in a library set up for alpha chains, and its size says little. The rearrangement joins TRBV12-3 or TRBV12-4 to TRBJ1-1; D not resolved. V gave up 5 bases and J gave up 4 bases, with 11 bases separating them. There are 13 residues in the CDR3. The CDR3 region is CASSIQSRTEAFF. The CDR3 nucleotides are TGTGCCAGCAGTATACAGAGCCGCACTGAAGCTTTCTTT.

This clonotype was recorded many times. Since it is a stray read in a library aimed at alpha chains, this beta chain has a size that is not meaningful. This chain uses TRBV11-2 with TRBJ2-5; D ambiguous. V lost 2 bases and J 4 bases, leaving 11 bases between the germline ends. The CDR3 contains 14 residues. Germline CDR1 SGHAT, CDR2 FQNNGV. CDR3 protein: CASSLSLGGETQYF. DNA for the CDR3: TGTGCCAGCAGCTTAAGTCTAGGCGGAGAGACCCAGTACTTC.

This clonotype was counted many times. This beta chain is an unintended read in a library built for alpha chains; its size means little. This chain links TRBV6-6 with TRBJ1-2; 7 bases agree with TRBD1. Germline V gene lookup returns CDR1 MNHNY and CDR2 SVGAGI (reference sequence). The CDR3 is 13 residues long. Trimming cost V 6 bases and J 6 bases; bases outside gene matches: 7. The CDR3 coding sequence is TGTGCCAGCAGACATACAGGGGCCAATGGCTACACCTTC. As protein: CASRHTGANGYTF.

The table lists this clonotype with many counts. This beta chain is a stray read from a library made for alpha chains; its abundance is not meaningful. The chain is built from TRBV7-2 and TRBJ2-7; D is ambiguous. Germline CDR1 reads SGHTA; CDR2 reads FQGNSA. The CDR3 sequence is 12 residues long. Between the trimmed V and J ends, which lost 5 bases and 0 bases, there was a span of 5 bases. CDR3 nucleotide sequence: TGTGCCAGCAGCCCGAGCTCCTACGAGCAGTACTTC. Protein sequence: CASSPSSYEQYF.

This clonotype is categorized as medium-sized (0.01 to 0.1%). This beta chain slipped into a library made for alpha chains as a stray read, so its size is not meaningful. The V gene is TRBV28, the J gene TRBJ1-1, with a weak D call TRBD1 (5 bases). Germline loops: CDR1 MDHEN, CDR2 SYDVKM. CDR3 length: 11 residues. Deletions cut 6 bases from V and 6 bases from J, with 8 bases between. CDR3 region: CASRGRPEAFF. CDR3 in DNA: TGTGCCAGCAGGGGGCGCCCTGAAGCTTTCTTT.

Turning to this clonotype: This may come from a read error, since a much larger clone is one base off. Since it is a stray read in a library aimed at alpha chains, this beta chain has a size that is not meaningful. CDR3 in DNA: TGCGCCAGCAGCTTGAGGGAGGTTCTCACAGATACGCAGTATTTT. Translation: CASSLREVLTDTQYF. The chain has TRBV5-1 and TRBJ2-3; D is possibly TRBD2 (6 bases). V was pared by 1 base and J by 2 bases, with 11 bases between. CDR3 length equals 15 residues. The germline V gene has CDR1 SGHRS and CDR2 YFSETQ.

Many counts were recorded for this clonotype. The library was designed around alpha chains, so this beta chain is a stray read whose abundance carries little weight. The J gene is TRBJ2-1, the V gene TRBV7-2; D is uncertain. The germline CDR1 and CDR2 sequences are SGHTA and FQGNSA. The CDR3 extends over 15 amino acids. The V gene lost 4 bases and the J gene lost 6 bases, with 16 bases spanning the gap. CDR3 DNA: TGTGCCAGCAGCTCCCCGGAACGGACCCCCAATGAGCAGTTCTTC. Residues: CASSSPERTPNEQFF.

This clonotype has at least ten counts. Because this beta chain is a stray read in a library intended to capture alpha chains, its abundance should not be given much weight. The chain employs TRBV7-2 and TRBJ1-1; D gene unclear. CDR1 is SGHTA and CDR2 is FQGNSA in the germline V gene. The CDR3 sequence is 13 residues long. V lost 5 bases to trimming and J lost 7 bases, with 14 bases between them. The chain's CDR3 is CASSLVGQSEAFF. In DNA, the CDR3 is TGTGCCAGCAGCCTGGTGGGTCAGAGTGAAGCTTTCTTT.

This clonotype has a count of ten or more. A library made for alpha chains picked up this beta chain off target, so its size means little. The chain combines TRBV7-3 with TRBJ2-3, with 8 bases identical to TRBD2. The germline gives CDR1 SGHTA, CDR2 FQGTGA. The V gene end was trimmed by 5 bases and the J gene end by 5 bases; junction bases not matched to a gene: 6. There are 14 residues in the CDR3. DNA of the CDR3: TGTGCCAGCAGCGGCAGCGGGGGTGGAGATACGCAGTATTTT. This codes for CASSGSGGGDTQYF. Full variable domain (missing parts from reference TRBV7-3 and TRBJ2-3): GAGVSQTPSNKVTEKGKYVELRCDPISGHTALYWYRQSLGQGPEFLIYFQGTGAADDSGLPNDRFFAVRPEGSVSTLKIQRTERGDSAVYLCASSGSGGGDTQYFGPGTRLTVL.

In the case of this clonotype: For a library built for alpha chains, this beta chain is a stray read; little rests on its size. V gene TRBV2 combines with J gene TRBJ2-4, with 12 bases that match TRBD2. V shed 4 bases and J 10 bases; nucleotides not matched to a gene: 11. Germline V CDR1 and CDR2: SNHLY, FYNNEI. The CDR3 spans 16 residues. Here the CDR3 reads CASSAGGGLAGSIQYF. The CDR3 nucleotides are TGTGCCAGCAGTGCTGGGGGGGGACTAGCGGGTTCTATTCAGTACTTC.

Only one count was recorded for this clonotype. The library was prepared for alpha chains; this beta chain is a stray read, so its frequency means little. The gene calls are TRBV29-1 and TRBJ2-2; 9 bases agree with TRBD2. CDR3 length: 13 amino acids. CDR1 is SQVTM and CDR2 is ANQGSEA in the germline V gene. V lost 3 bases to trimming and J lost 5 bases; unmatched junction nucleotides: 1. CDR3 region: CSVDLAGTGELFF. The CDR3 DNA reads TGCAGCGTTGACCTAGCGGGGACCGGGGAGCTGTTTTTT.

This clonotype was counted many times. The library was prepared for alpha chains; this beta chain is a stray read, so its frequency means little. The rearrangement links TRBV10-2 to TRBJ2-6; 8 bases agree with TRBD1. J lost 2 bases, V lost 4 bases, and 22 bases had no gene match. The CDR3 spans 22 residues. Germline CDR1 reads WSHSY; CDR2 reads SAAADI. CDR3: CASSGGRSGQGGYSAGANVLTF. The CDR3 DNA reads TGCGCCAGCAGTGGGGGGAGGTCTGGACAGGGAGGATACTCGGCTGGGGCCAACGTCCTGACTTTC.

Judged by abundance, this clonotype is medium-sized. Because this beta chain is a stray read in a library intended to capture alpha chains, its abundance should not be given much weight. The CDR3, as DNA: TGTGCCAGCAGCTCGGAACGAAACACCATATATTTT. Translated, it gives CASSSERNTIYF. V and J are TRBV7-2 and TRBJ1-3; D ambiguous. The germline V gene has CDR1 SGHTA and CDR2 FQGNSA. V lost 4 bases and J lost 5, with 6 bases in between. The CDR3 is 12 amino acids.

Details on this clonotype: A much larger clonotype is one base distant, so this may be a read error. A library made for alpha chains picked up this beta chain off target, so its size means little. The chain employs TRBV7-2 and TRBJ1-4; 7 bases fit TRBD1. CDR1 is SGHTA, CDR2 FQGNSA, per germline. This CDR3 is built from 15 residues. The CDR3 nucleotides read TGTGTCAGCAGCCGACAGGGACGCACTAATGAAAAACTGTTTTTT. This gives the protein CVSSRQGRTNEKLFF.

As to this clonotype: The size of this beta chain means little, since it is a stray read in a library made for alpha chains. The rearrangement links TRBV10-1 to TRBJ1-5; 9 bases are a match to TRBD1. Germline lookup yields CDR1 WNHNN and CDR2 SYGVQD (reference sequence). J was trimmed by 4 bases and V by 2 bases; bases with no gene match: 9. This CDR3 is 17 amino acids long. The CDR3 coding sequence is TGCGCCAGCAGTGAGGGGGACAGGGCTTGGGAAAATCAGCCCCAGCATTTT. This gives the protein CASSEGDRAWENQPQHF.

Regarding this clonotype: This beta chain is a stray sequence in a library constructed for alpha chains; its clone size is not meaningful. V usage is TRBV6-4 and J usage is TRBJ2-3; 10 nucleotides agree with TRBD2. The CDR3 length is 16 residues. J was trimmed by 2 bases and V by 6 bases; bases with no gene match: 8. CDR1 and CDR2 (germline): MRHNA, SNTAGT. The CDR3 DNA is TGTGCCAGCAGCGTAGTAGCGGGGGGCTACACAGATACGCAGTATTTT. Encoded protein: CASSVVAGGYTDTQYF.

This clonotype was found many times. This beta chain is an unintended read in a library built for alpha chains; its size means little. CDR3 loop: CATLGGTGDEQYF. The CDR3 DNA reads TGTGCCACCCTAGGGGGGACAGGGGATGAGCAGTACTTC. V usage is TRBV2 and J usage is TRBJ2-7; 10 bases are a match to TRBD1. The CDR3 runs to 13 residues. With 10 bases clipped from V and 7 bases from J, the junction kept 10 bases outside the gene matches. The germline CDR1 and CDR2 sequences are SNHLY and FYNNEI.

Many counts were recorded for this clonotype. As an off-target read in a library built for alpha chains, this beta chain has a frequency of little significance. V is TRBV20-1 and J is TRBJ2-3; tentatively, D is TRBD2 (6 bases). The germline V gene has CDR1 DFQATT and CDR2 SNEGSKA (reference sequence). The CDR3 spans 15 residues. The ends were cut back, 0 bases at V and 5 bases at J, with 15 bases in the middle. The CDR3 DNA reads as TGCAGTGCTAGAGATCCAGGCGGGGTGGTAGATACGCAGTATTTT. Residues: CSARDPGGVVDTQYF.

This clonotype was recorded a few times. Since it is a stray read in a library aimed at alpha chains, this beta chain has a size that is not meaningful. The V gene is TRBV28, the J gene TRBJ1-1; 10 nucleotides align to TRBD1. Germline CDR1 is MDHEN and CDR2 is SYDVKM. V lost 6 bases to trimming and J lost 3 bases; unmatched junction nucleotides: 4. CDR3 size: 14 residues. The CDR3 region is CASRRQGAHTEAFF. The DNA of the CDR3 is TGTGCCAGCAGAAGACAGGGGGCTCACACTGAAGCTTTCTTT.

This clonotype was detected many times. This beta chain represents an off-target read in a library built for alpha chains; its size is of limited meaning. The DNA for the CDR3 is TGTGCCAGCAGCTTAGCGAGGCTCTCTGGAAACACCATATATTTT. Amino acid sequence: CASSLARLSGNTIYF. The chain uses TRBV7-2 and TRBJ1-3, with D hard to call. The ends were cut back, 0 bases at V and 0 bases at J, with 6 bases in the middle. CDR3 size: 15 residues. Germline V lookup: CDR1 SGHTA, CDR2 FQGNSA.